This T cell receptor (beta chain) is drawn from a study of blood T cell repertoires in COVID-19. Study as a whole: The origin of the acute and convalescent COVID-19 samples was the United States, Italy and Spain. PBMCs, B-cell-depleted T cells, or T cells were the source of the cDNA or gDNA that made up the material.

With 2 bases removed from V and 2 bases from J, the gap between germline ends came to 14 bases. The germline V gene has CDR1 SGDLS and CDR2 YYNGEE. This CDR3 region has 16 residues. TCRdb's copy holds only in-frame clones and misses some; the assay was immunoSEQ multiplex PCR. This table has 250,000 or so clones, more than 85% appearing once. This clone is a singleton in its sample. Recruited during active infection, patients (from Seattle) were subsequently followed longitudinally. The chain links TRBV9 to TRBJ1-5; D gene unclear. The TCR sequence derives from a woman aged 55-69 years with COVID-19, enrolled during active disease. Material: peripheral blood. The CDR3 region is CASSVSPDGGNQPQHF. In nucleotides, the CDR3 is TGTGCCAGCAGCGTTTCCCCCGACGGAGGCAATCAGCCCCAGCATTTT.